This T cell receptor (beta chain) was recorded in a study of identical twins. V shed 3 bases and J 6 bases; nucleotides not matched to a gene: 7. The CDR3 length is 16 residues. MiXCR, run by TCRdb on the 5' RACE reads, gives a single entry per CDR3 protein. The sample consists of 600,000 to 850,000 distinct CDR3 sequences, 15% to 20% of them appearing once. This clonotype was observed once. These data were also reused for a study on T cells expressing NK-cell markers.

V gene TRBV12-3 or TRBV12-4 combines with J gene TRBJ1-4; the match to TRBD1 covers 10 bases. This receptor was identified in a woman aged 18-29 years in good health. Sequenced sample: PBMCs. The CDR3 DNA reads TGTGCCAGCAGTTTTAGACCGGGGACAGGGGATGAAAAACTGTTTTTT. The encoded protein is CASSFRPGTGDEKLFF.